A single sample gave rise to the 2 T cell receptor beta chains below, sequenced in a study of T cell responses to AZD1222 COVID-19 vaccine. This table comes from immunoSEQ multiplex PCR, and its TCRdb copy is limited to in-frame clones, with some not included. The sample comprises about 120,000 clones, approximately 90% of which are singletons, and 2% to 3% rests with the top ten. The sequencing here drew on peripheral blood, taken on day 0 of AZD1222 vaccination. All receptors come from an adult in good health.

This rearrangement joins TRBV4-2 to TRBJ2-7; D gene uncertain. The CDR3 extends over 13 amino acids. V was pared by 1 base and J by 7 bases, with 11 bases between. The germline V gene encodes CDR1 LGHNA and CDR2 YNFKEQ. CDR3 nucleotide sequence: TGTGCCAGCAGCCAAGTTTTGGGCCGGGAGCAGTACTTC. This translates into CASSQVLGREQYF.

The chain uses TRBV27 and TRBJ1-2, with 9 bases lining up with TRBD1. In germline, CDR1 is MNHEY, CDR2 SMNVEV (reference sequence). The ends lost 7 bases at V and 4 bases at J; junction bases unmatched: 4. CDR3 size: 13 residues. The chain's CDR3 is CASKPTGGYGYTF. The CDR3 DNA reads TGTGCCAGCAAACCGACAGGGGGCTATGGCTACACCTTC.